This T cell receptor (beta chain) was sequenced in a study of metastatic and nonmetastatic thyroid tumors (dated by TCRdb to about 2020). In the study overall: Repertoires were compared across peripheral blood and tumor or nodule tissue samples from malignant and benign thyroid patients.

On this clone: It has no known antigen specificity. There are no base qualities to consult, and no much larger clone falls within one base.

No treatment had been received by any patient before thyroid surgery. Using T-cell receptor beta sequencing, the study looked back at clinical samples from patients collected from about 2011 to 2019. The junction shows trimming of 5 bases on V and 0 bases on J, and the gene matches do not reach 6 bases of it. CDR1 and CDR2, looked up from the germline V gene (reference sequence), are LNHNV and YYDKDF. From the cysteine through the phenylalanine, the CDR3 covers 15 amino acids. The DNA shown is the 45-base CDR3, in frame from base 1. Results and caveats for the whole study, not just this receptor: In both blood and tumor samples, malignant tumors were reported to have significantly higher TCR beta diversity than benign nodules.

The library was made by PCR. The listed sequencing device is Illumina HiSeq 4000. The TCR beta-chain CDR3 region of each patient was profiled by high-throughput sequencing. The authors processed their data as follows. Drawing on CDR3 differences between clinicopathological groups, the researchers built a classifier meant to tell apart patients with distant-metastatic papillary thyroid cancer. The Shannon index was used to measure repertoire diversity, and the Morisita-Horn index was used to measure how similar tumor and blood repertoires were. In-frame beta chains were kept once TCRdb had trimmed the public reads at Q25 with fastp and called clones with MiXCR. The V and J calls were determined by TCRdb, not by the authors. This sample is represented by about 31,000 clones; under 25% of them were singletons. 22% of the sample is held by the ten biggest clonotypes.

The TCR comes from a female donor with papillary thyroid cancer or a benign thyroid nodule (not recorded which). Some clones in this sample may be carry-over from other donors' samples. Material for sequencing was blood. The chain uses TRBV15 and TRBJ1-1, with TRBD1 identical over 7 junction bases. CDR3 protein: CATSSPDRMNTEAFF. The DNA sequence is given as TGTGCCACCAGCTCCCCGGACAGGATGAACACTGAAGCTTTCTTT.